One and the same sample provided the 6 T cell receptor beta chains below, sequenced in a study of CD8+ T cells in alopecia areata. Treatment here: oral pan-JAK inhibitor, 5-10 mg twice daily. TCR sequencing used cDNA made by reverse transcription of extracted RNA. Clones were read by immunoSEQ multiplex PCR, and TCRdb kept only the in-frame ones, dropping some. The sample lists around 100,000 clones; approximately 54% were seen once. The input for sequencing was CD8+ T cells sorted from blood, taken at week 24, from a patient treated with tofacitinib. The receptors derive from a human donor with alopecia areata.

The gene calls are TRBV7-9 and TRBJ2-1, with 14 bases matching TRBD2. CDR1 and CDR2 from the germline V gene are SEHNR and FQNEAQ (reference sequence). The CDR3 covers 15 residues. V trimming: 4 bases; J trimming: 7 bases; junction bases outside the gene matches: 3. The CDR3 DNA is TGTGCCAGCAGCTCCCGGACTAGCGGGGGGAATGAGCAGTTCTTC. Residues: CASSSRTSGGNEQFF.

This chain uses TRBV27 with TRBJ1-5; D gene unclear. In germline, CDR1 is MNHEY, CDR2 SMNVEV (reference sequence). The V and J ends lost 8 bases and 2 bases respectively, with 16 bases between them. The length of the CDR3 is 15 residues. CDR3: CASQVAVGCNQPQHF. CDR3 sequence (DNA): TGTGCCAGCCAAGTGGCAGTAGGGTGCAATCAGCCCCAGCATTTT.

The chain recombines TRBV27 with TRBJ2-1; 11 bases are a match to TRBD2. The CDR3 runs 15 residues. The germline CDR1 and CDR2 sequences are MNHEY and SMNVEV (reference sequence). Trimming at V came to 5 bases and at J to 4 bases, leaving 4 bases not matched to a gene. CDR3 loop: CASSPWTSGYNEQFF. As DNA, the CDR3 is TGTGCCAGCAGTCCCTGGACTAGCGGGTACAATGAGCAGTTCTTC.

This clone turned up a few times. The rearrangement joins TRBV13 to TRBJ2-7, with 10 bases lining up with TRBD2. Germline V gives CDR1 PRHDT, CDR2 FYEKMQ (reference sequence). V lost 5 bases, J lost 5 bases, and 6 bases stayed unmatched. The CDR3 has 14 amino acids. The CDR3 is CASSPTSGAHEQYF. CDR3 coding DNA: TGTGCCAGCAGCCCTACTAGCGGGGCTCACGAGCAGTACTTC. Full variable domain (rest looked up from reference TRBV13 and TRBJ2-7): AAGVIQSPRHLIKEKRETATLKCYPIPRHDTVYWYQQGPGQDPQFLISFYEKMQSDKGSIPDRFSAQQFSDYHSELNMSSLELGDSALYFCASSPTSGAHEQYFGPGTRLTVT.

The chain joins TRBV5-6 to TRBJ2-7; no clear D gene. Trimming cost V 4 bases and J 1 base, with 9 bases left between them. The CDR3 extends over 13 amino acids. Germline V gene lookup returns CDR1 SGHDT and CDR2 YYEEEE. CDR3 sequence reads: CASSQGLSYEQYF. The DNA for the CDR3 is TGTGCCAGCAGCCAAGGCCTTTCCTACGAGCAGTACTTC.

The table lists this clone with a count of one. V is TRBV13 and J is TRBJ2-7; D unclear. The length of the CDR3 is 15 residues. CDR1 is PRHDT, CDR2 FYEKMQ, per germline (reference sequence). V was pared by 0 bases and J by 3 bases, with 12 bases between. CDR3 in amino acids: CASSLGRNTLYEQYF. CDR3 bases: TGTGCCAGCAGCTTAGGCCGAAACACCCTCTACGAGCAGTACTTC.